This TCR beta chain originates from a study of cytomegalovirus exposure and HLA in healthy donors. Study as a whole: Earlier findings included over 90 million unique TCR beta sequences obtained from 170 million or so T cells. Whole-study results and caveats: The likely explanation for a cluster of highly shared sequence variants was sequencing artifact.

As concerns this clone: The antigen remains undetermined.

PCR amplification relied on 60 Vbeta primers (plus 13 Jbeta primers). Using immunoSEQ multiplex PCR, the repertoire was profiled, and TCRdb retains in-frame clones only, with some absent. The sample lists over 140,000 clones, approximately 80% occurring once. V was pared by 4 bases and J by 7 bases, with 10 bases between. Germline V gene lookup returns CDR1 LNHDA and CDR2 SQIVND (reference sequence). There are 12 residues in the CDR3. The chain joins TRBV19 to TRBJ1-1; D may be TRBD1 (6 bases). The sequence was collected from a man younger than 40 in good health and CMV-seropositive. The material sequenced was PBMCs. The CDR3, as DNA: TGTGCCAGTAGTACCACAGGGATTGAAGCTTTCTTT. Residues: CASSTTGIEAFF.